Presented here are 8 T cell receptor beta chains from one specimen sequenced in a study of blood T cell repertoires in COVID-19. TCRdb's table, derived via immunoSEQ multiplex PCR, lists solely in-frame clones and lacks some. The repertoire holds fewer than 15,000 clones, with approximately 91% as singletons. Source material: peripheral blood. The source of these receptors is a woman aged 70-85 years in a cohort sampled during active or convalescent COVID-19.

V usage is TRBV7-9 and J usage is TRBJ1-2; D is perhaps TRBD1 (6 bases). The CDR3 has 13 amino acids. CDR1 SEHNR and CDR2 FQNEAQ come from the germline V gene (reference sequence). V was cut by 6 bases and J by 6 bases, with 14 bases left in between. CDR3: CASREDSFNGYTF. CDR3 DNA sequence: TGTGCCAGCAGGGAGGACAGCTTCAATGGCTACACCTTC. Supplemented by reference TRBV7-9 and TRBJ1-2, the full variable domain reads DTGVSQNPRHKITKRGQNVTFRCDPISEHNRLYWYRQTLGQGPEFLTYFQNEAQLEKSRLLSDRFSAERPKGSFSTLEIQRTEQGDSAMYLCASREDSFNGYTFGSGTRLTVV.

The V call is TRBV2, the J call TRBJ1-5; D is possibly TRBD1 (6 bases). The length of the CDR3 is 14 residues. The germline gives CDR1 SNHLY, CDR2 FYNNEI. With 9 bases removed from V and 1 base from J, the gap between germline ends came to 13 bases. The CDR3 DNA sequence: TGTGCCAGTGACACAGGGCTCAGCAATCAGCCCCAGCATTTT. Residues: CASDTGLSNQPQHF.

This rearrangement joins TRBV27 to TRBJ2-7; 7 nucleotides agree with TRBD2. The V and J ends lost 11 bases and 3 bases, in that order; junction bases with no gene match: 10. The CDR3 sequence is 13 residues long. Germline V gene lookup returns CDR1 MNHEY and CDR2 SMNVEV (reference sequence). CDR3 protein: CAEAGRIFYEQYF. CDR3 DNA: TGTGCCGAAGCGGGACGGATTTTCTACGAGCAGTACTTC.

CDR3 protein: CASSVSNPYEQYF. CDR3 DNA sequence: TGTGCCAGCAGCGTTAGCAATCCCTACGAGCAGTACTTC. J is TRBJ2-7 and V is TRBV7-2; D gene ambiguous. This CDR3 has 13 residues. The V gene's germline CDR1 is SGHTA and CDR2 FQGNSA. Trimming cost V 5 bases and J 2 bases, with 10 bases left between them.

As DNA, the CDR3 is TGCGCCAGCAGCCAAGGAGGTGACAGGGGGCCGGATGGCTACACCTTC. Translating gives CASSQGGDRGPDGYTF. V gene TRBV5-1 combines with J gene TRBJ1-2, with 10 bases matching TRBD1. CDR1 and CDR2 (germline): SGHRS, YFSETQ. Losses at the gene ends were 4 bases for V and 6 bases for J; bases not matched to a gene: 12. The CDR3 extends over 16 amino acids.

The rearrangement joins TRBV7-9 to TRBJ1-3; 7 positions agree with TRBD1. The CDR3 spans 17 residues. J was trimmed by 2 bases and V by 4 bases; bases with no gene match: 11. CDR1 is SEHNR, CDR2 FQNEAQ, per germline (reference sequence). The CDR3 region has the DNA TGTGCCAGCAGCTCCCCCCCCTCGACAGGGACTGGAAACACCATATATTTT. Amino acids: CASSSPPSTGTGNTIYF. The whole variable domain, remainder taken from reference TRBV7-9 and TRBJ1-3, is DTGVSQNPRHKITKRGQNVTFRCDPISEHNRLYWYRQTLGQGPEFLTYFQNEAQLEKSRLLSDRFSAERPKGSFSTLEIQRTEQGDSAMYLCASSSPPSTGTGNTIYFGEGSWLTVV.

The chain has TRBV7-3 and TRBJ2-2; D is perhaps TRBD1 (5 bases). Between the trimmed V and J ends, which lost 3 bases and 8 bases, there was a span of 13 bases. This CDR3 is built from 14 residues. Germline CDR1 reads SGHTA; CDR2 reads FQGTGA. CDR3 residues: CASSLEPGPGELFF. CDR3 DNA: TGTGCCAGCAGCTTGGAACCAGGGCCTGGGGAGCTGTTTTTT. The variable domain in full, completed from reference TRBV7-3 and TRBJ2-2, reads GAGVSQTPSNKVTEKGKYVELRCDPISGHTALYWYRQSLGQGPEFLIYFQGTGAADDSGLPNDRFFAVRPEGSVSTLKIQRTERGDSAVYLCASSLEPGPGELFFGEGSRLTVL.

This CDR3 is CASSQDPLTPGELFF. CDR3 coding DNA: TGCGCCAGCAGCCAAGATCCCCTTACTCCCGGGGAGCTGTTTTTT. The chain links TRBV4-3 to TRBJ2-2, with D hard to call. Looked up from germline, CDR1 is LGHNA and CDR2 is YSLEER. The CDR3 has 15 residues. Trimming pared 0 bases from V and 6 bases from J, leaving 11 bases between.